These 20 T cell receptor beta chains originate from one sample sequenced in a study of control samples from healthy donors and cancer patients. Profiled with immunoSEQ multiplex PCR; TCRdb holds only in-frame clones, not every one. Of about 160,000 clones listed, 80% to 90% are singletons. The sequenced material came from blood. The source is a man in his thirties or forties in good health.

The chain employs TRBV6-1 and TRBJ2-1; the D gene is possibly TRBD1 (5 bases). CDR1 and CDR2 from the germline V gene are MNHNS and SASEGT. The CDR3 has 15 amino acids. The V and J ends lost 3 bases and 6 bases respectively, with 15 bases between them. The CDR3 spells CASSEQPDSLNEQFF. Written as DNA, the CDR3 is TGTGCCAGCAGTGAGCAACCCGACAGCCTCAATGAGCAGTTCTTC.

This clone was counted a single time. J is TRBJ2-7 and V is TRBV30; D perhaps matches TRBD1 (5 bases). Between the trimmed V and J ends, which lost 4 bases and 2 bases, there was a span of 12 bases. The germline V gene encodes CDR1 GTSNPN and CDR2 SVGIG (reference sequence). This CDR3 comprises 13 residues. The CDR3, as DNA: TGTGCCTGGACCCGAGACAGACCCTACGAGCAGTACTTC. It specifies CAWTRDRPYEQYF.

The chain is built from TRBV11-2 and TRBJ1-4, with D hard to call. Germline V CDR1 and CDR2: SGHAT, FQNNGV. The CDR3 is 13 residues long. The V end lost 5 bases, the J end lost 5 bases, and 9 bases lay between the germline ends. The CDR3 region is CASSTGLNEKLFF. For the CDR3, the DNA is TGTGCCAGCAGCACCGGACTCAATGAAAAACTGTTTTTT.

CDR3 residues: CASSASGGSYNEQFF. DNA for the CDR3: TGTGCCAGCAGCGCTAGCGGGGGTTCCTACAATGAGCAGTTCTTC. This chain links TRBV9 with TRBJ2-1; 10 bases fit TRBD2. CDR3 length: 15 residues. With 3 bases clipped from V and 1 base from J, the junction kept 1 base outside the gene matches. Looked up from germline, CDR1 is SGDLS and CDR2 is YYNGEE.

CDR3: CASSERRGEVYEQFF. CDR3 in DNA: TGTGCCAGCAGTGAACGTAGGGGAGAGGTGTATGAGCAGTTCTTC. The V and J genes are TRBV2 and TRBJ2-1; D may match TRBD1 or TRBD2 (5 bases each). V lost 2 bases and J 8 bases, leaving 16 bases between the germline ends. The CDR3 runs 15 residues. Germline V gene sequence: CDR1 SNHLY, CDR2 FYNNEI.

In nucleotides, the CDR3 is TGTGCCAGCAGTGCCGGGGCGAGGAGTACTAATGAAAAACTGTTTTTT. This gives the protein CASSAGARSTNEKLFF. J is TRBJ1-4 and V is TRBV25-1; tentative D call: TRBD1 (5 bases). V was shortened by 4 bases and J by 2 bases, with 14 bases between the two germline ends. Germline V CDR1 and CDR2: MGHDK, SYGVNS. This CDR3 is built from 16 residues.

This clone has only one observation. The chain combines TRBV10-3 with TRBJ2-7; D not resolved. The CDR3 runs 12 residues. V lost 2 bases, J lost 1 base, and 3 bases lay in between. From germline, CDR1 is ENHRY and CDR2 SYGVKD. CDR3 loop: CAISEGSYEQYF. CDR3 DNA sequence: TGTGCCATCAGTGAGGGGTCCTACGAGCAGTACTTC.

The V and J genes are TRBV25-1 and TRBJ1-6; D not certain. Germline CDR1 reads MGHDK; CDR2 reads SYGVNS. CDR3 size: 17 residues. V gave up 3 bases and J gave up 7 bases, with 19 bases separating them. The CDR3 DNA reads TGTGCCAGCAGTGACGAGAAGGGTGGGTGGGTAAATTCACCCCTCCACTTT. It encodes CASSDEKGGWVNSPLHF. Based on the CDR3 plus reference TRBV25-1 and TRBJ1-6, the full variable domain is EADIYQTPRYLVIGTGKKITLECSQTMGHDKMYWYQQDPGMELHLIHYSYGVNSTEKGDLSSESTVSRIRTEHFPLTLESARPSHTSQYLCASSDEKGGWVNSPLHFGNGTRLTVT.

The chain couples TRBV7-2 to TRBJ2-1; TRBD2 matches at 11 bases. Germline-derived CDR1 and CDR2 are SGHTA and FQGNSA. The CDR3 extends over 15 amino acids. The junction had 5 bases not matched to a gene; V was cut back by 4 bases and J by 6 bases. CDR3 DNA: TGTGCCAGCAGCTGGGGGGGGACTAGCGGCAATGAGCAGTTCTTC. The encoded protein is CASSWGGTSGNEQFF.

J is TRBJ2-4 and V is TRBV28; 7 nucleotides line up with TRBD2. CDR3 length equals 16 residues. With 5 bases clipped from V and 7 bases from J, the junction kept 14 bases outside the gene matches. In germline, CDR1 is MDHEN, CDR2 SYDVKM. CDR3 nucleotides: TGTGCCAGCAGTACCCGAGGGAGGGTCGGATTGAACATTCAGTACTTC. It yields the protein CASSTRGRVGLNIQYF.

This rearrangement joins TRBV28 to TRBJ2-3; 13 nucleotides line up with TRBD2. The V gene's germline CDR1 is MDHEN and CDR2 SYDVKM. V lost 8 bases and J lost 6; bases outside the gene matches: 2. The CDR3 is 13 amino acids. In DNA, the CDR3 is TGTGCCAGCTTGACTAGCGGGAGGGATACGCAGTATTTT. Translating it yields CASLTSGRDTQYF.

The chain links TRBV3-1 (or the pseudogene TRBV3-2) to TRBJ2-2; no firm D call. V was pared by 2 bases and J by 0 bases, with 7 bases between. The CDR3 sequence is 15 residues long. The germline gives CDR1 LGHDT, CDR2 YNNKEL (reference sequence). CDR3 coding DNA: TGTGCCAGCAGCCAAAAAATCCCGAACACCGGGGAGCTGTTTTTT. It yields the protein CASSQKIPNTGELFF.

On this clone: Additional DNA sequences in this sample encode the identical CDR3. V and J are TRBV28 and TRBJ1-5; D uncertain. CDR3 length: 12 amino acids. Germline CDR1 and CDR2: MDHEN and SYDVKM. The germline V and J ends were trimmed by 1 base and 7 bases, with 5 bases remaining between them. The CDR3 sequence is CASSLLGQPQHF. The CDR3 DNA reads as TGTGCCAGCAGTTTATTGGGCCAGCCCCAGCATTTT.

The J gene is TRBJ2-2, the V gene TRBV4-1; 8 nucleotides agree with TRBD2. Trimming cost V 2 bases and J 5 bases; bases outside gene matches: 4. The CDR3 runs to 15 residues. From germline, CDR1 is MGHRA and CDR2 YSYEKL. The DNA for the CDR3 is TGCGCCAGCAGCCAAACGGGGGGGCATACCGGGGAGCTGTTTTTT. This codes for CASSQTGGHTGELFF.

The chain joins TRBV5-1 to TRBJ2-7, with D possibly TRBD1 on 6 matching bases. The CDR3 has 13 residues. V was trimmed by 1 base and J by 2 bases, leaving 7 bases between them. CDR1 is SGHRS and CDR2 is YFSETQ in the germline V gene. The CDR3 loop is CASSLPGAYEQYF. Here the CDR3 DNA reads TGCGCCAGCAGCTTGCCAGGGGCCTACGAGCAGTACTTC.

This chain joins TRBV7-2 and TRBJ2-1, with TRBD2 matching 16 bases. The length of the CDR3 is 19 residues. The germline V gene encodes CDR1 SGHTA and CDR2 FQGNSA. The trim removed 5 bases at V and 2 bases at J, leaving 9 bases unmatched. The CDR3 sequence: CASSPGLAGGPSTYNEQFF. CDR3 nucleotides: TGTGCCAGCAGCCCGGGACTAGCGGGAGGGCCGAGCACCTACAATGAGCAGTTCTTC.

This chain links TRBV6-5 with TRBJ1-3, with D maybe TRBD1 (6 bases). Trimming cost V 6 bases and J 4 bases, with 10 bases left between them. This CDR3 comprises 13 residues. The V gene's germline CDR1 is MNHEY and CDR2 SVGAGI. CDR3 loop: CASSRGGGNTIYF. The CDR3 DNA is TGTGCCAGCAGCAGGGGCGGAGGAAACACCATATATTTT.

This chain uses TRBV7-8 with TRBJ2-1, with 9 bases aligning to TRBD2. Germline CDR1 is SGHVS and CDR2 is FQNEAQ. J was trimmed by 2 bases and V by 1 base; bases with no gene match: 6. The CDR3 runs 17 residues. The CDR3 sequence: CASSLVGGGRAYNEQFF. CDR3 in DNA: TGTGCCAGCAGCTTAGTGGGTGGCGGGAGGGCCTACAATGAGCAGTTCTTC.

This clone was seen just once. CDR3: CASSLQVIPMEQYF. The CDR3 DNA follows: TGTGCCAGCAGCCTGCAGGTAATACCTATGGAGCAGTACTTC. The gene calls are TRBV3-1 (or the pseudogene TRBV3-2) and TRBJ2-7; no definite D call. This CDR3 spans 14 amino acids. The germline CDR1 and CDR2 sequences are LGHDT and YNNKEL (reference sequence). With 4 bases removed from V and 7 bases from J, the gap between germline ends came to 17 bases.

The chain is built from TRBV27 and TRBJ1-6; unclear D gene. Germline V gives CDR1 MNHEY, CDR2 SMNVEV (reference sequence). Trimming removed 3 bases at V and 10 bases at J, with 13 bases between. The CDR3 sequence is 14 residues long. The CDR3, as DNA: TGTGCCAGCAGTTTGACCCCCCGTAGGTCACCCCTCCACTTT. Its protein product is CASSLTPRRSPLHF.